Shown below are 2 T cell receptor beta chains from a single sample sequenced in a study of T cell responses to AZD1222 COVID-19 vaccine. This table comes from immunoSEQ multiplex PCR, and its TCRdb copy is limited to in-frame clones, with some not included. The repertoire holds roughly 200,000 clones, with roughly 94% as singletons. This specimen was peripheral blood, taken 28 days after the second dose of the MenACWY control vaccine. These TCRs come from an adult who received the MenACWY meningococcal vaccine as a control.

V and J are TRBV24-1 and TRBJ1-5; D is uncertain. CDR3 length equals 14 residues. Per germline, CDR1 KGHDR and CDR2 SFDVKD. With 4 bases removed from V and 5 bases from J, the gap between germline ends came to 11 bases. CDR3 sequence: CATSEGQDYQPQHF. CDR3 nucleotides: TGTGCCACCAGTGAGGGCCAGGACTATCAGCCCCAGCATTTT.

In this sample, this clone turned up once. This chain links TRBV7-6 with TRBJ1-1, with 9 nucleotides matching TRBD1. Germline loops: CDR1 SGHVS, CDR2 FNYEAQ. The CDR3 contains 16 residues. The J segment lost 0 bases and the V segment lost 1 base, leaving 3 bases of the junction unmatched. CDR3 protein: CASSLGTGALNTEAFF. The CDR3 coding sequence is TGTGCCAGCAGCTTAGGGACAGGGGCATTGAACACTGAAGCTTTCTTT.